One and the same sample provided the 30 T cell receptor beta chains below, sequenced in a study of memory CD4+ T cells and cytomegalovirus serostatus. The sort gate was single viable CD3+CD4+CD8-CD45RO+ cells for memory CD4+ T cells. Assay: immunoSEQ multiplex PCR; the TCRdb copy retains only in-frame clones and omits some. The sample lists 40,000 to 45,000 clones, approximately 82% seen once, with roughly 2% in the top ten. The sequenced sample was memory CD4+ T cells from blood. These receptors were taken from an adult in good health and CMV-seronegative.

The CDR3 sequence: CASSAGETQYF. The CDR3 coding sequence is TGTGCCAGCAGTGCTGGGGAGACCCAGTACTTC. The chain is built from TRBV2 and TRBJ2-5; no definite D call. V was clipped by 4 bases and J by 5 bases, with 5 bases between them. The CDR3 length is 11 residues. From germline, CDR1 is SNHLY and CDR2 FYNNEI.

The CDR3 here is CASSMAGRGYNSPLHF. CDR3 nucleotide sequence: TGTGCCAGTAGTATGGCAGGGAGGGGGTATAATTCACCCCTCCACTTT. The chain combines TRBV19 with TRBJ1-6; tentative D call: TRBD1 (6 bases). V dropped 3 bases and J dropped 4 bases, with 13 bases sitting between them. This CDR3 comprises 16 residues. Germline V gene lookup returns CDR1 LNHDA and CDR2 SQIVND (reference sequence).

The chain is built from TRBV7-2 and TRBJ1-3; no firm D call. This CDR3 spans 12 amino acids. V lost 1 base and J lost 8, with 6 bases in between. Looked up from germline, CDR1 is SGHTA and CDR2 is FQGNSA. This CDR3 is CASSLGRDTIYF. The CDR3 nucleotides are TGTGCCAGCAGCTTAGGTAGAGACACCATATATTTT.

This clone ranks as medium-sized. The gene calls are TRBV29-1 and TRBJ2-7; D assignment may be TRBD1 or TRBD2 (6 bases each). Germline lookup yields CDR1 SQVTM and CDR2 ANQGSEA. The V and J ends lost 6 bases and 5 bases respectively, with 23 bases between them. The CDR3 runs 15 residues. CDR3 loop: CSVAFGGGRGNEQYF. The CDR3 DNA reads as TGCAGCGTCGCTTTCGGTGGGGGGCGAGGAAACGAGCAGTACTTC.

CDR3 sequence reads: CASRRQGWNTEAFF. The CDR3, as DNA: TGTGCCAGCAGGAGACAGGGTTGGAACACTGAAGCTTTCTTT. V and J are TRBV28 and TRBJ1-1, with 7 bases that match TRBD1. This CDR3 has 14 amino acids. The V gene's germline CDR1 is MDHEN and CDR2 SYDVKM. After removal of 6 bases from V and 1 base from J, the junction contained 5 bases not matched to a gene.

The rearrangement links TRBV10-3 to TRBJ2-1; 13 nucleotides line up with TRBD2. The CDR3 runs 16 residues. The V segment lost 7 bases and the J segment 9 bases; nucleotides outside the gene matches: 12. Germline V gives CDR1 ENHRY, CDR2 SYGVKD. The CDR3: CAITRTSGGKGGEQFF. Written as DNA, the CDR3 is TGTGCCATCACTCGGACTAGCGGGGGAAAAGGTGGTGAGCAGTTCTTC.

The J gene is TRBJ1-6, the V gene TRBV2, with D tentatively TRBD1 (5 bases). This CDR3 comprises 14 residues. V lost 4 bases to trimming and J lost 7 bases, with 11 bases between them. The germline CDR1 and CDR2 sequences are SNHLY and FYNNEI. The CDR3 region is CASSAGRENSPLHF. The DNA of the CDR3 is TGTGCCAGCAGTGCGGGACGGGAAAATTCACCCCTCCACTTT.

The V and J genes are TRBV9 and TRBJ1-6; no reliable D call. The CDR3 runs to 19 residues. Trimming took 4 bases from V and 0 from J, leaving 20 bases between them. The germline gives CDR1 SGDLS, CDR2 YYNGEE. CDR3 DNA: TGTGCCAGCAGCCTGGAACCCCAGGTATGGAGCTCCTATAATTCACCCCTCCACTTT. This encodes CASSLEPQVWSSYNSPLHF.

This clone has more than one count but fewer than ten. The V and J genes are TRBV2 and TRBJ2-7, with D possibly being TRBD1 (5 bases). The CDR3 spans 13 residues. The V gene lost 10 bases and the J gene lost 6 bases, with 19 bases spanning the gap. The V gene's germline CDR1 is SNHLY and CDR2 FYNNEI. CDR3 loop: CATKGRALGEQYF. The DNA for the CDR3 is TGTGCCACCAAGGGCAGGGCTCTAGGCGAGCAGTACTTC.

The rearrangement joins TRBV7-3 to TRBJ2-2, with D unclear. CDR3 size: 13 residues. CDR1 and CDR2 (germline): SGHTA, FQGTGA. V dropped 3 bases and J dropped 4 bases, with 6 bases sitting between them. CDR3 region: CASSFRGTGELFF. Here the CDR3 DNA reads TGTGCCAGCAGCTTTAGAGGCACCGGGGAGCTGTTTTTT.

This chain joins TRBV7-9 and TRBJ2-3; 7 positions agree with TRBD2. The CDR3 covers 16 residues. The trim removed 2 bases at V and 0 bases at J, leaving 5 bases unmatched. Germline CDR1 reads SEHNR; CDR2 reads FQNEAQ (reference sequence). Here the CDR3 reads CASSLYAGESTDTQYF. In nucleotides, the CDR3 is TGTGCCAGCAGCTTATATGCGGGGGAAAGCACAGATACGCAGTATTTT. Full variable domain (outside the CDR3, taken from reference TRBV7-9 and TRBJ2-3): DTGVSQNPRHKITKRGQNVTFRCDPISEHNRLYWYRQTLGQGPEFLTYFQNEAQLEKSRLLSDRFSAERPKGSFSTLEIQRTEQGDSAMYLCASSLYAGESTDTQYFGPGTRLTVL.

The chain employs TRBV5-6 and TRBJ2-7, with 7 positions matching TRBD1. The CDR3 runs 14 residues. V shed 6 bases, J shed 5 bases, and the junction held 11 bases outside the gene matches. CDR1 is SGHDT, CDR2 YYEEEE, per germline. The CDR3 loop is CASKEGTVRHEQYF. The CDR3 DNA follows: TGTGCCAGCAAGGAAGGGACAGTACGCCACGAGCAGTACTTC. Filled out from reference TRBV5-6 and TRBJ2-7, the complete variable domain reads DAGVTQSPTHLIKTRGQQVTLRCSPKSGHDTVSWYQQALGQGPQFIFQYYEEEERQRGNFPDRFSGHQFPNYSSELNVNALLLGDSALYLCASKEGTVRHEQYFGPGTRLTVT.

A few counts support this clone. This chain uses TRBV5-6 with TRBJ1-2; a possible D gene is TRBD1 (6 bases). V was cut by 2 bases and J by 6 bases, with 17 bases left in between. Germline V gene sequence: CDR1 SGHDT, CDR2 YYEEEE. This CDR3 spans 15 amino acids. CDR3 DNA sequence: TGTGCCAGCAGCTTTGACCAAACAGGGATAGATGGCTACACCTTC. Its translation is CASSFDQTGIDGYTF.

V and J are TRBV6-1 and TRBJ1-2; TRBD1 is a possible D gene (6 bases). The CDR3 runs 13 residues. V lost 5 bases, J lost 4 bases, and 11 bases lay in between. Germline assignment: CDR1 MNHNS and CDR2 SASEGT. CDR3 residues: CASSLQGSYGYTF. The DNA of the CDR3 is TGTGCCAGCAGTCTCCAGGGGAGCTATGGCTACACCTTC.

The rearrangement links TRBV7-2 to TRBJ2-3; unclear D gene. Germline V CDR1 and CDR2: SGHTA, FQGNSA. Between the trimmed V and J ends, which lost 4 bases and 4 bases, there was a span of 9 bases. CDR3 length equals 13 residues. CDR3 residues: CASSYGTSDTQYF. The DNA for the CDR3 is TGTGCCAGCAGCTACGGAACCTCAGATACGCAGTATTTT.

The rearrangement joins TRBV18 to TRBJ2-7, with 7 bases that match TRBD1. The germline V gene encodes CDR1 KGHSH and CDR2 LQKENI. The CDR3 runs to 15 residues. J lost 4 bases, V lost 4 bases, and 10 bases had no gene match. Written as DNA, the CDR3 is TGTGCCAGCTCACGACCCTCGGGGACAGCGTACGAGCAGTACTTC. It is translated as CASSRPSGTAYEQYF.

The V call is TRBV4-2, the J call TRBJ1-3, with D tentatively TRBD1 (5 bases). Germline V gene data show CDR1 as LGHNA and CDR2 as YNFKEQ. Deletions cut 0 bases from V and 4 bases from J, with 10 bases between. The length of the CDR3 is 15 residues. The DNA for the CDR3 is TGTGCCAGCAGCCAAGAGGGGCAGGGCGGAAACACCATATATTTT. It is translated as CASSQEGQGGNTIYF.

The rearrangement links TRBV6-5 to TRBJ2-5, with D maybe TRBD2 (6 bases). Germline V gene data show CDR1 as MNHEY and CDR2 as SVGAGI. CDR3 length equals 12 residues. Trimming took 1 base from V and 7 from J, leaving 7 bases between them. CDR3 bases: TGTGCCAGCAGTTACTACGGGGGGACCCAGTACTTC. Its translation is CASSYYGGTQYF.

The gene calls are TRBV5-1 and TRBJ1-2, with 10 bases identical to TRBD1. Germline V gene data show CDR1 as SGHRS and CDR2 as YFSETQ. Germline trimming cut 4 bases from V and 7 bases from J; bases unmatched to any gene: 10. The CDR3 spans 15 residues. The CDR3 nucleotides are TGCGCCAGCAGCCCCACCGGGGACAGGGGTTTTGGCTACACCTTC. This sequence encodes CASSPTGDRGFGYTF. Complete variable domain (other parts from reference TRBV5-1 and TRBJ1-2): KAGVTQTPRYLIKTRGQQVTLSCSPISGHRSVSWYQQTPGQGLQFLFEYFSETQRNKGNFPGRFSGRQFSNSRSEMNVSTLELGDSALYLCASSPTGDRGFGYTFGSGTRLTVV.

The chain links TRBV5-4 to TRBJ2-1, with D tentatively TRBD2 (5 bases). The CDR3 runs 16 residues. Germline V gives CDR1 SGHNT, CDR2 YYREEE (reference sequence). V lost 1 base, J lost 2 bases, and 13 bases lay in between. The chain's CDR3 is CASSLSSRAAYNEQFF. CDR3 DNA sequence: TGTGCCAGCAGCTTGAGTTCGAGGGCCGCCTACAATGAGCAGTTCTTC.

This clone has a handful of counts. The rearrangement uses TRBV7-7 and TRBJ2-2; 10 bases agree with TRBD1. The J segment lost 5 bases and the V segment lost 5 bases, leaving 8 bases of the junction unmatched. This CDR3 has 16 residues. Per germline, CDR1 SSHAT and CDR2 FNYEAQ (reference sequence). The CDR3 coding sequence is TGTGCCAGCAGCGTTACCGGGACAGGGGTTACCGGGGAGCTGTTTTTT. Translation gives CASSVTGTGVTGELFF. The full variable domain, with the rest looked up from reference TRBV7-7 and TRBJ2-2, is GAGVSQSPRYKVTKRGQDVTLRCDPISSHATLYWYQQALGQGPEFLTYFNYEAQPDKSGLPSDRFSAERPEGSISTLTIQRTEQRDSAMYRCASSVTGTGVTGELFFGEGSRLTVL.

This clone was seen just once. The chain is built from TRBV9 and TRBJ2-6; no clear D gene. CDR1 and CDR2 (germline): SGDLS, YYNGEE. Trimming shortened V by 2 bases and J by 4 bases, and 13 bases separated the two germline ends. The CDR3 contains 16 residues. The CDR3 DNA sequence: TGTGCCAGCAGCGTTGGGGTTGCCCGGGGGGCCAACGTCCTGACTTTC. Amino acid sequence: CASSVGVARGANVLTF.

CDR3 residues: CAWGTGGFSYEQYF. The CDR3, as DNA: TGTGCCTGGGGGACAGGGGGTTTCTCCTACGAGCAGTACTTC. The chain couples TRBV30 to TRBJ2-7; TRBD1 aligns across 11 bases. There are 14 residues in the CDR3. Trimming at V came to 5 bases and at J to 0 bases, leaving 3 bases not matched to a gene. CDR1 and CDR2 (germline): GTSNPN, SVGIG (reference sequence).

This clone has only a few counts. This rearrangement joins TRBV19 to TRBJ1-5; possibly TRBD1 for D (6 bases). The V gene's germline CDR1 is LNHDA and CDR2 SQIVND (reference sequence). CDR3 size: 12 residues. V dropped 6 bases and J dropped 6 bases, with 9 bases sitting between them. CDR3 nucleotide sequence: TGTGCCAGTAGGACAGGTGTTCAGCCCCAGCATTTT. Its translation: CASRTGVQPQHF.

The sample holds one count of this clone. The chain uses TRBV30 and TRBJ1-2; 8 nucleotides align to TRBD1. CDR1 and CDR2 (germline): GTSNPN, SVGIG (reference sequence). V was clipped by 1 base and J by 3 bases; unmatched bases: 1. CDR3 size: 13 residues. CDR3 DNA sequence: TGTGCCTGGAGTGAACAGGGGGACTATGGCTACACCTTC. Translation gives CAWSEQGDYGYTF. The full variable domain, in which reference TRBV30 and TRBJ1-2 provide the parts outside the CDR3, is SQTIHQWPATLVQPVGSPLSLECTVEGTSNPNLYWYRQAAGRGLQLLFYSVGIGQISSEVPQNLSASRPQDRQFILSSKKLLLSDSGFYLCAWSEQGDYGYTFGSGTRLTVV.

The chain carries TRBV5-4 and TRBJ2-5; D may match TRBD1 or TRBD2 (5 bases each). Germline-derived CDR1 and CDR2 are SGHNT and YYREEE (reference sequence). V lost 1 base and J 5 bases, leaving 15 bases between the germline ends. This CDR3 region has 15 residues. CDR3 loop: CASSLRAGAPETQYF. In DNA form, the CDR3 reads TGTGCCAGCAGCTTGCGAGCCGGGGCCCCGGAGACCCAGTACTTC. Using reference TRBV5-4 and TRBJ2-5 for the parts outside the CDR3, the full variable domain is ETGVTQSPTHLIKTRGQQVTLRCSSQSGHNTVSWYQQALGQGPQFIFQYYREEENGRGNFPPRFSGLQFPNYSSELNVNALELDDSALYLCASSLRAGAPETQYFGPGTRLLVL.

The V call is TRBV5-1, the J call TRBJ1-5; D gene uncertain. Deletions cut 4 bases from V and 5 bases from J, with 10 bases between. The CDR3 contains 13 residues. Per germline, CDR1 SGHRS and CDR2 YFSETQ. DNA for the CDR3: TGCGCCAGCAGCGTTCAACCTGATCAGCCCCAGCATTTT. Protein: CASSVQPDQPQHF.

The J gene is TRBJ2-7, the V gene TRBV7-9; D is possibly TRBD1 or TRBD2 (5 bases each). The length of the CDR3 is 14 residues. Deletions cut 4 bases from V and 1 base from J, with 11 bases between. Germline V CDR1 and CDR2: SEHNR, FQNEAQ (reference sequence). CDR3 in amino acids: CASSSGQPSYEQYF. CDR3 sequence (DNA): TGTGCCAGCAGCTCGGGGCAGCCATCCTACGAGCAGTACTTC.

The chain carries TRBV28 and TRBJ1-2; maybe TRBD1 (5 bases). Germline lookup yields CDR1 MDHEN and CDR2 SYDVKM. CDR3 size: 13 residues. V was pared by 3 bases and J by 4 bases, with 9 bases between. The chain's CDR3 is CASSFGGGYGYTF. In DNA, the CDR3 is TGTGCCAGCAGTTTCGGTGGGGGCTATGGCTACACCTTC.

The chain recombines TRBV2 with TRBJ2-6; 12 nucleotides match TRBD1. This CDR3 spans 18 amino acids. The J segment lost 0 bases and the V segment lost 6 bases, leaving 6 bases of the junction unmatched. Looked up from germline, CDR1 is SNHLY and CDR2 is FYNNEI. CDR3 residues: CASSRDRGHSSGANVLTF. CDR3 in DNA: TGTGCCAGCAGCCGGGACAGGGGGCACAGCTCTGGGGCCAACGTCCTGACTTTC.